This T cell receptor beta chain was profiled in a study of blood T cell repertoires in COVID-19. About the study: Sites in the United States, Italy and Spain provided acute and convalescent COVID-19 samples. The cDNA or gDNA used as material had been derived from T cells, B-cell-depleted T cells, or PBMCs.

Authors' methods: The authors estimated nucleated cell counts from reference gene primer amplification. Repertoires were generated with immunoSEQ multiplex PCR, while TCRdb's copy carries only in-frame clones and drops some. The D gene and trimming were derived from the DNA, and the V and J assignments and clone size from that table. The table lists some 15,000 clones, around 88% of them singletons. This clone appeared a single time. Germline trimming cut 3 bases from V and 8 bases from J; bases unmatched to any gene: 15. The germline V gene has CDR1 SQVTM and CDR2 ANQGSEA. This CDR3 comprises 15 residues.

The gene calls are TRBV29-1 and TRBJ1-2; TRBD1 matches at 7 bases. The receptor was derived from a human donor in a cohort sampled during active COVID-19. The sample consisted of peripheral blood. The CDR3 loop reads CSVDGREGAERGYTF. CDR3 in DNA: TGCAGCGTTGATGGTCGGGAGGGGGCCGAAAGGGGCTACACCTTC.